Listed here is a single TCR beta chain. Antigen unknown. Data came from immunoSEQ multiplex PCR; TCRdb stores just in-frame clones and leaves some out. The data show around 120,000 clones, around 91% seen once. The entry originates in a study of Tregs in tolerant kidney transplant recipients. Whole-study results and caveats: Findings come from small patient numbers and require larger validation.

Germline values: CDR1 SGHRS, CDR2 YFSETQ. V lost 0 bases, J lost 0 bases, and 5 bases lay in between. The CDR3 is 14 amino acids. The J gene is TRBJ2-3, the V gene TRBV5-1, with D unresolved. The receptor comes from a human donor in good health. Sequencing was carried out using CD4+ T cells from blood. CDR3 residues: CASSLDPSTDTQYF. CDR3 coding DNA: TGCGCCAGCAGCTTGGACCCCAGCACAGATACGCAGTATTTT.